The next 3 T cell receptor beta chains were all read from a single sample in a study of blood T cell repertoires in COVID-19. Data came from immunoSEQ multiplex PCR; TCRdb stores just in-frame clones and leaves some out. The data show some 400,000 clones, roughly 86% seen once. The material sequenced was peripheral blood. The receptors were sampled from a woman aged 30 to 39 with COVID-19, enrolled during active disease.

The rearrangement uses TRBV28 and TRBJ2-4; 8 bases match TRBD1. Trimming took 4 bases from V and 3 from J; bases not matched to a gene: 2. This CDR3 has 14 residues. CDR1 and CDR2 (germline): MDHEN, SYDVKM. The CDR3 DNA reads TGTGCCAGCAGTTCCGGACAGGGCAAAAACATTCAGTACTTC. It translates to CASSSGQGKNIQYF.

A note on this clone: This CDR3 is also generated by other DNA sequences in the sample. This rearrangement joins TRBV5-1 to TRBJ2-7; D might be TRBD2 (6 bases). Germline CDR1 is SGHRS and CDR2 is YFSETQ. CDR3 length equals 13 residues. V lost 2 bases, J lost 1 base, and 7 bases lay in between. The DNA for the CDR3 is TGCGCCAGCAGCTTCGCGGGATCCTACGAGCAGTACTTC. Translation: CASSFAGSYEQYF.

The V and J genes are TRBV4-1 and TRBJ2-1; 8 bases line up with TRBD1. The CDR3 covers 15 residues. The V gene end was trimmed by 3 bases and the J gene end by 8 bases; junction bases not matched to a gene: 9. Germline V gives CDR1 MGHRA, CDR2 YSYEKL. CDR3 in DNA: TGCGCCAGCAGCCACTTCGAGACAGGGGTTGATGAGCAGTTCTTC. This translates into CASSHFETGVDEQFF.